The present T cell receptor (beta chain) was sequenced within a study of OX40 agonist ivuxolimab in advanced cancers. Study context: Every 2 weeks, patients received ivuxolimab intravenously, dosed at 0.01 to 10 mg/kg.

Sequencing was performed with immunoSEQ multiplex PCR; in TCRdb, only in-frame clones are kept and a portion is missing. Among some 14,000 clones listed, around 86% were seen once. Germline CDR1 and CDR2: SGHVS and FQNEAQ. This CDR3 has 15 residues. The V end was cut by 1 base, the J end by 6 bases, with 16 bases between. This clone is categorized as medium-sized (0.01 to 0.1%). What it binds is not known. Whole-study results and caveats: The CD4+ and CD8+ T cells in the blood had expanded clonally by week 6 at 0.1 to 3.0 mg/kg.

Source: CD4+ or CD8+ T cells sorted from blood, taken in a trial of the OX40 agonist ivuxolimab. This clonotype was sampled from an adult with an advanced solid tumor such as melanoma, head and neck, liver or kidney cancer. The J gene is TRBJ2-7, the V gene TRBV7-8; possibly TRBD1 or TRBD2 for D (6 bases each). CDR3 sequence: CASSLGGAYRVEQYF. The CDR3 DNA follows: TGTGCCAGCAGCTTAGGGGGGGCCTACCGGGTCGAGCAGTACTTC. Drawing the rest from reference TRBV7-8 and TRBJ2-7, the complete variable domain is GAGVSQSPRYKVAKRGQDVALRCDPISGHVSLFWYQQALGQGPEFLTYFQNEAQLDKSGLPSDRFFAERPEGSVSTLKIQRTQQEDSAVYLCASSLGGAYRVEQYFGPGTRLTVT.